The T cell receptor (beta chain) under discussion was sequenced for a study of cytomegalovirus exposure and HLA in healthy donors. Amplification used 60 Vbeta primers and 13 Jbeta primers. Original processing notes: In a later analysis, about 9.9 million of 65 million to 80 million unique beta chains occurred in at least two donors. The repertoire was sequenced with immunoSEQ multiplex PCR; TCRdb's copy has only in-frame clones and lacks some. D and trimming were read from the DNA, whereas the V and J calls and clone size are those reported in that table. The table includes some 120,000 clones, approximately 17% detected once. The material sequenced was PBMCs. The source is a female donor in good health and CMV-seropositive.

CDR3 DNA sequence: TGTGCCATTACACAACAGCGGGGTGGGACGAACACTGAAGCTTTCTTT. Translation gives CAITQQRGGTNTEAFF. This chain joins TRBV6-8 and TRBJ1-1, with D perhaps TRBD1 (5 bases). Germline V lookup: CDR1 MNHGY, CDR2 SAAAGT. The CDR3 is 16 amino acids. The germline V and J ends were trimmed by 10 bases and 1 base, with 22 bases remaining between them.